Below, 23 T cell receptor beta chains from the same sample are listed, as sequenced in a study of breast tumors, draining lymph nodes, adjacent tissues. Breast cancer patients provided tissue from their axillary draining lymph nodes. MiXCR was run by TCRdb on the multiplex PCR reads, yielding one entry per CDR3 protein. The sample records 150,000 to 250,000 distinct CDR3 sequences, approximately 33% being singletons. The specimen sequenced was axillary lymph node tissue. The source is a female donor with breast cancer. Some clones in this sample may be carry-over from other donors' samples.

Concerning this clonotype itself: The junction does not match germline at one end; this may be a read error. V and J are TRBV28 and TRBJ2-1; D is unclear. The CDR3 length is 14 residues. From germline, CDR1 is MDHEN and CDR2 SYDVKM. The CDR3 DNA reads TGTGCCAGCAGTTGGTCTCTCTCCTACAATGAGCGGTTCTTC. Protein product: CASSWSLSYNERFF.

The V and J genes are TRBV30 and TRBJ2-3, with 9 bases lining up with TRBD2. Germline loops: CDR1 GTSNPN, CDR2 SVGIG (reference sequence). J gave up 5 bases and V 3 bases, and 9 bases lay outside the gene matches. The CDR3 has 15 amino acids. CDR3 DNA: TGTGCCTGGAGCGGGGCGGGAGGGGTTGGAGATACGCAGTATTTT. It translates to CAWSGAGGVGDTQYF.

Details on this clonotype: The conserved phenylalanine or tryptophan is not found at the CDR3 terminus, so this likely reflects a read error. The DNA is omitted, as the CDR3 cannot be located on it reliably, and the CDR3 follows TCRdb's listing. The chain joins TRBV5-4 to TRBJ2-6; the D segment call TRBD2 is taken from the table without a DNA check. The CDR3 numbers 11 amino acids, ends counted. Looked up from germline, CDR1 is SGHNT and CDR2 is YYREEE (reference sequence). The CDR3: CASRSGLAGEV.

V is TRBV5-1 and J is TRBJ2-2; 8 nucleotides line up with TRBD2. Germline V lookup: CDR1 SGHRS, CDR2 YFSETQ. Trimming took 3 bases from V and 6 from J; bases not matched to a gene: 10. The CDR3 sequence is 16 residues long. The DNA for the CDR3 is TGCGCCAGCAGCTCGGGGGGGGCGAGCGGCTCCGGGGAGCTGTTTTTT. It encodes CASSSGGASGSGELFF.

The V and J genes are TRBV29-1 and TRBJ2-7; D remains unclear. Germline V gives CDR1 SQVTM, CDR2 ANQGSEA. The length of the CDR3 is 14 residues. Trimming cost V 8 bases and J 1 base, with 18 bases left between them. CDR3 DNA sequence: TGCAGCAGTGCTAGAGCAACCGGGTCCTACGAGCAGTACTTC. Translation gives CSSARATGSYEQYF.

This clonotype has ten or more counts. The rearrangement links TRBV20-1 to TRBJ2-3; TRBD2 matches 9 bases. The CDR3 runs to 15 residues. Looked up from germline, CDR1 is DFQATT and CDR2 is SNEGSKA (reference sequence). J lost 5 bases, V lost 4 bases, and 10 bases had no gene match. The CDR3 protein is CSAINLAGAKDTQYF. CDR3 in DNA: TGCAGTGCTATAAACTTAGCGGGAGCAAAAGATACGCAGTATTTT.

In this sample, this clonotype turned up many times. The rearrangement joins TRBV11-2 to TRBJ2-5; 7 nucleotides match TRBD2. The J segment lost 2 bases and the V segment lost 5 bases, leaving 11 bases of the junction unmatched. CDR3 size: 16 residues. Germline V gene lookup returns CDR1 SGHAT and CDR2 FQNNGV. This CDR3 reads CASSRPGTTVQETQYF. Written as DNA, the CDR3 is TGTGCCAGCAGCCGCCCCGGGACTACCGTGCAAGAGACCCAGTACTTC.

This clonotype was seen repeatedly, ten times or more. Here the CDR3 DNA reads TGTGCCAGCAAAGGACCGCGGGGGCGACTTGGGGGCACAGATACGCAGTATTTT. It specifies CASKGPRGRLGGTDTQYF. The chain is built from TRBV6-4 and TRBJ2-3; D may be TRBD2 (7 bases). The CDR3 is made up of 18 amino acids. CDR1 is MRHNA and CDR2 is SNTAGT in the germline V gene. V dropped 7 bases and J dropped 1 base, with 24 bases sitting between them.

About this clonotype: This may be a read error: a much more frequent sequence differs by one nucleotide. The chain combines TRBV11-3 with TRBJ2-2, with D unresolved. Per the germline V gene, CDR1 is SGHNT and CDR2 is YENEEA. The CDR3 runs 13 residues. CDR3 amino acids: CASSVDEAAELFF. As DNA, the CDR3 is TGTGCCAGCAGCGTAGATGAGGCCGCGGAGCTGTTTTTT.

On this clonotype itself: As the CDR3 is not closed by the conserved phenylalanine or tryptophan, this likely results from a read error. The DNA is omitted, as the CDR3 cannot be located on it reliably, and the CDR3 follows TCRdb's listing. The V gene is TRBV9, the J gene TRBJ2-5. Ends included, the CDR3 has 10 residues. Per the germline V gene, CDR1 is SGDLS and CDR2 is YYNGEE. The chain's CDR3 is CASSVGQQNT.

This clonotype was recorded many times. The CDR3 reads CASSVTGIANYGYTF. The CDR3 DNA is TGTGCCAGCAGCGTGACAGGAATAGCTAACTATGGCTACACCTTC. The chain uses TRBV9 and TRBJ1-2, with D possibly being TRBD1 (6 bases). CDR1 is SGDLS, CDR2 YYNGEE, per germline. The V end was cut by 2 bases, the J end by 0 bases, with 11 bases between. CDR3 length: 15 residues. Full variable domain (missing parts from reference TRBV9 and TRBJ1-2): DSGVTQTPKHLITATGQRVTLRCSPRSGDLSVYWYQQSLDQGLQFLIQYYNGEERAKGNILERFSAQQFPDLHSELNLSSLELGDSALYFCASSVTGIANYGYTFGSGTRLTVV.

This clonotype was observed many times. The J gene is TRBJ2-2, the V gene TRBV29-1; 8 bases are shared with TRBD2. V shed 5 bases, J shed 0 bases, and the junction held 5 bases outside the gene matches. CDR1 is SQVTM, CDR2 ANQGSEA, per germline. This CDR3 spans 15 amino acids. The CDR3 loop is CSVLAGFANTGELFF. The CDR3 region has the DNA TGCAGCGTTCTAGCGGGCTTCGCGAACACCGGGGAGCTGTTTTTT.

CDR3 nucleotides: TGTGCCAGCAGGAGCCTGGTCTCCTACAATGAGCAGTTCTTC. This sequence encodes CASRSLVSYNEQFF. This chain links TRBV7-8 with TRBJ2-1; no definite D call. Germline V lookup: CDR1 SGHVS, CDR2 FQNEAQ. CDR3 length equals 14 residues. The V and J ends lost 6 bases and 0 bases respectively, with 9 bases between them.

This clonotype was picked up many times. The genes are TRBV7-6 and TRBJ2-7; 7 nucleotides line up with TRBD1. Germline CDR1 and CDR2: SGHVS and FNYEAQ. This CDR3 has 16 residues. V shed 4 bases and J 5 bases; nucleotides not matched to a gene: 14. CDR3 bases: TGTGCCAGCAGCTCGACAGACAGGGTTCGGAGAGACGAGCAGTACTTC. The encoded protein is CASSSTDRVRRDEQYF.

This clonotype was detected many times. The chain links TRBV20-1 to TRBJ2-7; 9 bases map to TRBD2. Germline trimming cut 1 base from V and 5 bases from J; bases unmatched to any gene: 9. The CDR3 has 15 residues. Germline CDR1 is DFQATT and CDR2 is SNEGSKA (reference sequence). CDR3 coding DNA: TGCAGTGCTAGAGTTAATAGCGGGGGAATCAACGAGCAGTACTTC. It yields the protein CSARVNSGGINEQYF.

This clonotype was detected ten times or more. The rearrangement uses TRBV20-1 and TRBJ1-6; D is unresolved. This CDR3 comprises 12 residues. Germline V gives CDR1 DFQATT, CDR2 SNEGSKA (reference sequence). V lost 6 bases and J 2 bases, leaving 5 bases between the germline ends. DNA of the CDR3: TGCAGTGCCCTGCCCTATAATTCACCCCTCCACTTT. Protein sequence: CSALPYNSPLHF.

In this sample, this clonotype turned up a few times. Given a much more abundant clone one base away, this may be a read error. The CDR3 region has the DNA TGCAGTGCTAGATTTTATAATTCACCCCCCCACTTT. This sequence encodes CSARFYNSPPHF. This chain connects TRBV20-1 to TRBJ1-6; no firm D call. The CDR3 has 12 amino acids. Germline V gene sequence: CDR1 DFQATT, CDR2 SNEGSKA (reference sequence).

This rearrangement joins TRBV2 to TRBJ1-3, with D maybe TRBD1 (6 bases). Germline-derived CDR1 and CDR2 are SNHLY and FYNNEI. V was cut by 10 bases and J by 7 bases, with 20 bases left in between. The CDR3 is 14 amino acids. CDR3 nucleotides: TGTGCCAACAGGGTCGGATCGGCCGCGAACACCATATATTTT. It codes for CANRVGSAANTIYF.

This clonotype was observed a few times. A much larger clone lies one base from this, so it may be a read error. The chain uses TRBV20-1 and TRBJ2-3, with TRBD2 matching over 10 bases. Germline CDR1 and CDR2: DFQATT and SNEGSKA (reference sequence). With 6 bases clipped from V and 6 bases from J, the junction kept 15 bases outside the gene matches. This CDR3 region has 16 residues. CDR3 nucleotides: TGCAGTGCCTTACCCGGACTAGCGGTCCCCTCGGATACGCAGTATTTT. It specifies CSALPGLAVPSDTQYF.

This clonotype was observed at least ten times. The chain has TRBV11-3 and TRBJ2-3, with TRBD2 matching over 7 bases. The CDR3 spans 15 residues. J lost 3 bases, V lost 3 bases, and 6 bases had no gene match. Germline V lookup: CDR1 SGHNT, CDR2 YENEEA. In DNA, the CDR3 is TGTGCCAGCAGCTTTGCAGGCGGGAGTACAGATACGCAGTATTTT. Protein sequence: CASSFAGGSTDTQYF.

The rearrangement uses TRBV18 and TRBJ1-4, with D unresolved. CDR3 length: 14 residues. Germline assignment: CDR1 KGHSH and CDR2 LQKENI. V lost 2 bases to trimming and J lost 2 bases, with 6 bases between them. The chain's CDR3 is CASSPVRTNEKLFF. CDR3 DNA sequence: TGTGCCAGCTCACCAGTCCGTACTAATGAAAAACTGTTTTTT.

This clonotype was recorded many times. The chain joins TRBV4-2 to TRBJ2-3; perhaps TRBD2 as D (6 bases). Trimming took 1 base from V and 0 from J, leaving 11 bases between them. Germline V CDR1 and CDR2: LGHNA, YNFKEQ. CDR3 length: 16 residues. The CDR3 DNA sequence: TGTGCCAGCAGCCAAGTTTCGGGAGTTAGCACAGATACGCAGTATTTT. Its translation: CASSQVSGVSTDTQYF.

Turning to this clonotype: A much larger clone differs from this one at a single base, so this may be a read error. The chain uses TRBV7-8 and TRBJ2-5; 12 bases align to TRBD2. The J segment lost 6 bases and the V segment lost 5 bases, leaving 16 bases of the junction unmatched. The germline CDR1 and CDR2 sequences are SGHVS and FQNEAQ. This CDR3 is 18 amino acids long. The CDR3 sequence is CASSPGTGRLAGEQTQYF. The CDR3 DNA sequence: TGTGCCAGCAGCCCAGGGACAGGGAGACTAGCGGGGGAACAGACCCAGTACTTC. The full variable domain, its missing parts supplied by reference TRBV7-8 and TRBJ2-5, is GAGVSQSPRYKVAKRGQDVALRCDPISGHVSLFWYQQALGQGPEFLTYFQNEAQLDKSGLPSDRFFAERPEGSVSTLKIQRTQQEDSAVYLCASSPGTGRLAGEQTQYFGPGTRLLVL.